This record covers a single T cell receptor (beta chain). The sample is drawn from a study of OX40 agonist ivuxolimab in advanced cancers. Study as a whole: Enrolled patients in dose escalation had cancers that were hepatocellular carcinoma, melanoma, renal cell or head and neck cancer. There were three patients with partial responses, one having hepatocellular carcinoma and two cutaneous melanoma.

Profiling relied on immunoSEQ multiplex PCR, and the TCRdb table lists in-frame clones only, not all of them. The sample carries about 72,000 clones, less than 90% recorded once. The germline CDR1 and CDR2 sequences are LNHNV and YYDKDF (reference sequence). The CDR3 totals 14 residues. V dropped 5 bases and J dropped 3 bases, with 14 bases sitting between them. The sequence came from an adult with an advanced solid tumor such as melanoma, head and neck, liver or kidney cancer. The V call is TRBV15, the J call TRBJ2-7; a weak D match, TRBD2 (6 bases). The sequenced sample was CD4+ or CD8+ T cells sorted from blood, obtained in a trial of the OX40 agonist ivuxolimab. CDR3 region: CATSEDRRVYEQYF. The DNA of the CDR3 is TGTGCCACCAGCGAAGACCGGAGGGTCTACGAGCAGTACTTC.